The entry below gives a single T cell receptor (beta chain) sequence along with its context. Trimming removed 7 bases from V and 2 bases from J, with 11 bases in between. The germline V gene encodes CDR1 SGHKS and CDR2 YYEKEE (reference sequence). The CDR3 sequence is 13 residues long. This entry is derived from a study of blood T cells in healthy people across ages. A second PCR, run for about 7 to 11 cycles, used a sample-barcoded 5' primer plus a J-beta primer mix. TCRdb re-derived calls from the 5' RACE reads in MiXCR, one entry per CDR3 protein. Of approximately 780,000 distinct CDR3 sequences in the sample, 20% to 30% were seen once. This sample was shared with a second study, whose subject was T cells of mothers and their children.

The sequenced sample was blood. This receptor was identified in a boy between 10 and 17 years old in good health. This rearrangement joins TRBV5-5 to TRBJ2-3; tentative D call: TRBD1 (5 bases). CDR3 in amino acids: CASSQGITDTQYF. CDR3 bases: TGTGCCAGCTCCCAGGGTATCACAGATACGCAGTATTTT. Full variable domain (outside the CDR3, taken from reference TRBV5-5 and TRBJ2-3): DAGVTQSPTHLIKTRGQQVTLRCSPISGHKSVSWYQQVLGQGPQFIFQYYEKEERGRGNFPDRFSARQFPNYSSELNVNALLLGDSALYLCASSQGITDTQYFGPGTRLTVL.